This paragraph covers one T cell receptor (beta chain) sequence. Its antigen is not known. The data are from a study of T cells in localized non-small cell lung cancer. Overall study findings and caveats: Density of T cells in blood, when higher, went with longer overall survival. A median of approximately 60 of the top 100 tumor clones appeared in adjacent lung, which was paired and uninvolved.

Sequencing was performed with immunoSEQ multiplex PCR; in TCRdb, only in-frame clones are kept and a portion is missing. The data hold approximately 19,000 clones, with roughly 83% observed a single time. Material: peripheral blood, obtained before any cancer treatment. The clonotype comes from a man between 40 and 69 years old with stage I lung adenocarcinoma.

The CDR3 coding sequence is TGCGCCAGCAGCTTGGGGACCCTAATGAACACTGAAGCTTTCTTT. It codes for CASSLGTLMNTEAFF. This sequence joins TRBV5-1 and TRBJ1-1; D unresolved. The germline CDR1 and CDR2 sequences are SGHRS and YFSETQ. Trimming left V 0 bases short and J 0 bases short, with 9 bases between. This CDR3 is 15 amino acids long.